These 12 T cell receptor beta chains were sequenced from one sample in a study of PD-L1 blockade in urothelial cancer. Data came from immunoSEQ multiplex PCR; TCRdb stores just in-frame clones and leaves some out. The data show 50,000 or so clones, with roughly 86% seen just once and 16% held by the top ten. Material: PBMCs, obtained around atezolizumab (anti-PD-L1) treatment. The receptors derive from a man aged 55 to 70 with urothelial cancer.

V is TRBV27 and J is TRBJ1-2; D gene uncertain. Germline V gene data show CDR1 as MNHEY and CDR2 as SMNVEV (reference sequence). The germline V and J ends were trimmed by 6 bases and 7 bases, with 18 bases remaining between them. The CDR3 extends over 14 amino acids. The CDR3 loop reads CASRGQGPEGGYTF. The CDR3 DNA reads as TGTGCCAGCAGGGGCCAAGGGCCGGAGGGTGGCTACACCTTC.

The chain employs TRBV10-3 and TRBJ2-3; 7 positions match TRBD2. The CDR3 runs to 13 residues. The V and J ends lost 11 bases and 1 base, in that order; junction bases with no gene match: 6. Per germline, CDR1 ENHRY and CDR2 SYGVKD. CDR3 nucleotides: TGTGCCTTGTCTAGCGGTGGCACAGATACGCAGTATTTT. Translating it yields CALSSGGTDTQYF.

V and J are TRBV19 and TRBJ1-2; 8 bases are a match to TRBD1. The CDR3 length is 20 residues. Per the germline V gene, CDR1 is LNHDA and CDR2 is SQIVND (reference sequence). With 2 bases clipped from V and 3 bases from J, the junction kept 20 bases outside the gene matches. The CDR3 region is CASSITPSGTGFRRDYGYTF. CDR3 in DNA: TGTGCCAGTAGTATAACACCCTCCGGGACAGGATTTAGGAGGGACTATGGCTACACCTTC.

The rearrangement uses TRBV9 and TRBJ1-5; TRBD1 matches 8 bases. V lost 0 bases and J lost 7; bases outside the gene matches: 6. This CDR3 has 15 residues. Germline CDR1 SGDLS, CDR2 YYNGEE. The CDR3 DNA sequence: TGTGCCAGCAGCGTAGGGACAGGGTTCGGGCAGCCCCAGCATTTT. Its translation is CASSVGTGFGQPQHF.

This chain joins TRBV7-8 and TRBJ2-1; tentatively, D is TRBD1 (5 bases). Germline V lookup: CDR1 SGHVS, CDR2 FQNEAQ. With 0 bases removed from V and 6 bases from J, the gap between germline ends came to 9 bases. The CDR3 totals 14 residues. CDR3 sequence reads: CASSLAAQVNEQFF. The CDR3 region has the DNA TGTGCCAGCAGCTTAGCCGCACAGGTCAATGAGCAGTTCTTC.

The gene calls are TRBV29-1 and TRBJ2-3; 9 nucleotides align to TRBD2. There are 14 residues in the CDR3. CDR1 SQVTM and CDR2 ANQGSEA come from the germline V gene. V shed 2 bases, J shed 6 bases, and the junction held 6 bases outside the gene matches. DNA for the CDR3: TGCAGCGTTGAAATTGTTAGCGGGGGCGATACGCAGTATTTT. Its translation is CSVEIVSGGDTQYF.

V gene TRBV5-1 combines with J gene TRBJ2-1; possible D gene TRBD2, 5 bases. Germline CDR1 SGHRS, CDR2 YFSETQ. The CDR3 totals 15 residues. Trimming pared 7 bases from V and 10 bases from J, leaving 24 bases between. The CDR3 loop is CASRSSSGVTGEQFF. As DNA, the CDR3 is TGCGCCAGCCGCTCTTCGAGCGGCGTTACGGGAGAGCAGTTCTTC.

Only a few counts were recorded for this clone. The CDR3 nucleotides are TGTGCCAGCAGTTACACCGCACCGAGATTGAACACTGAAGCTTTCTTT. It specifies CASSYTAPRLNTEAFF. The gene calls are TRBV6-5 and TRBJ1-1, with unresolved D. This CDR3 is built from 16 residues. Trimming removed 2 bases at V and 0 bases at J, with 13 bases between. CDR1 is MNHEY, CDR2 SVGAGI, per germline.

The rearrangement uses TRBV6-5 and TRBJ1-2; 8 nucleotides agree with TRBD1. V shed 5 bases and J 10 bases; nucleotides not matched to a gene: 9. This CDR3 spans 13 amino acids. Germline V CDR1 and CDR2: MNHEY, SVGAGI. Here the CDR3 reads CASSGWTGWDYTF. CDR3 DNA: TGTGCCAGCAGTGGGTGGACAGGGTGGGACTACACCTTC.

The CDR3 here is CASSLDMQGWWVPPLHF. The CDR3, as DNA: TGTGCCAGCAGCTTAGATATGCAGGGTTGGTGGGTTCCACCCCTCCACTTT. The chain is built from TRBV11-2 and TRBJ1-6, with D maybe TRBD1 (5 bases). The length of the CDR3 is 17 residues. Trimming stripped 0 bases from V and 11 bases from J, with 20 bases between. Germline V gene sequence: CDR1 SGHAT, CDR2 FQNNGV.

V is TRBV16 and J is TRBJ2-7, with unresolved D. Per germline, CDR1 KGHSY and CDR2 FQNENV. The V end was cut by 1 base, the J end by 0 bases, with 7 bases between. The CDR3 extends over 14 amino acids. The chain's CDR3 is CASSQYANSYEQYF. DNA for the CDR3: TGTGCCAGCAGCCAATACGCTAACTCCTACGAGCAGTACTTC.

This chain joins TRBV7-9 and TRBJ2-1; TRBD1 might be the D (6 bases). Per the germline V gene, CDR1 is SEHNR and CDR2 is FQNEAQ (reference sequence). V lost 5 bases and J 7 bases, leaving 15 bases between the germline ends. The CDR3 length is 14 residues. The CDR3 loop reads CASSGDRRRNEQFF. CDR3 DNA: TGTGCCAGCAGCGGCGACAGGAGGAGAAATGAGCAGTTCTTC.